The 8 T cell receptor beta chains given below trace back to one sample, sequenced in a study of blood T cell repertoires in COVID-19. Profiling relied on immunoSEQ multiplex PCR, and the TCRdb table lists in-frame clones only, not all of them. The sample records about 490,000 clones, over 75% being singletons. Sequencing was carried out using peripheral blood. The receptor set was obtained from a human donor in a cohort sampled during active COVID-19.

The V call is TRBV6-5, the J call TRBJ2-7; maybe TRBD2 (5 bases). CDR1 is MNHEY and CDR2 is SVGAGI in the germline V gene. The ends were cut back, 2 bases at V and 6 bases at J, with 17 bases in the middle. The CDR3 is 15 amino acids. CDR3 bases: TGTGCCAGCAGTTACACGGACTCCCTCTTGCGCGAGCAGTACTTC. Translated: CASSYTDSLLREQYF.

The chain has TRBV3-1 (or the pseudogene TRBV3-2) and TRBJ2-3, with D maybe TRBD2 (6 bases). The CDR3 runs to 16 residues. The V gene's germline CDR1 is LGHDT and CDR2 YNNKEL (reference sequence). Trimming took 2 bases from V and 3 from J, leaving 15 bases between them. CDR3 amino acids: CASSQKRAGTTDTQYF. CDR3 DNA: TGTGCCAGCAGCCAAAAGAGGGCGGGGACTACAGATACGCAGTATTTT.

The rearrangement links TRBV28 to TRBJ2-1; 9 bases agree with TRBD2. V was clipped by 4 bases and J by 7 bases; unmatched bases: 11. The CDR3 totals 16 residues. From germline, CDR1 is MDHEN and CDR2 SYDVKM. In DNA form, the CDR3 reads TGTGCCAGCAGTTCCCCCGGGGGGCGGGAGGGGAATGAGCAGTTCTTC. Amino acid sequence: CASSSPGGREGNEQFF.

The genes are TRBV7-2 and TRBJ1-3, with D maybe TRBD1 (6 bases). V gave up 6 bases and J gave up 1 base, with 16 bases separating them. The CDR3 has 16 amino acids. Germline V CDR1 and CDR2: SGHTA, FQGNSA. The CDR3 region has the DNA TGTGCCAGCAGTTGGGGGCGACAGAAATCTGGAAACACCATATATTTT. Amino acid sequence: CASSWGRQKSGNTIYF. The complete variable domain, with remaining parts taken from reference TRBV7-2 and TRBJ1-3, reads GAGVSQSPSNKVTEKGKDVELRCDPISGHTALYWYRQSLGQGLEFLIYFQGNSAPDKSGLPSDRFSAERTGGSVSTLTIQRTQQEDSAVYLCASSWGRQKSGNTIYFGEGSWLTVV.

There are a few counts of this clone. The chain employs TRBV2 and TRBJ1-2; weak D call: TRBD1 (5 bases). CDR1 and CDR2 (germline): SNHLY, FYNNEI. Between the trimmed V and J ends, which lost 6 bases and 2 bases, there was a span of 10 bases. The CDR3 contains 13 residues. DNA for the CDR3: TGTGCCAGCAGCACGACAGTAAACTATGGCTACACCTTC. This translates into CASSTTVNYGYTF.

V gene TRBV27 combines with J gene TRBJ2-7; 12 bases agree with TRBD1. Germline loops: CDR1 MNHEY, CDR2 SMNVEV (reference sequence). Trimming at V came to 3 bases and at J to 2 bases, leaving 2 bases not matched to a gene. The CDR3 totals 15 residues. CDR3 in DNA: TGTGCCAGCAGTTTCGGGACAGGGGGCGCCTACGAGCAGTACTTC. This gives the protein CASSFGTGGAYEQYF.

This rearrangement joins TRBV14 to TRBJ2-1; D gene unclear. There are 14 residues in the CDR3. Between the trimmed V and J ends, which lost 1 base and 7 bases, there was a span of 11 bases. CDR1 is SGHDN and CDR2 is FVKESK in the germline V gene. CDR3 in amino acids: CASSQAASPNEQFF. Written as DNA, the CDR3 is TGTGCCAGCAGCCAAGCGGCTAGTCCGAATGAGCAGTTCTTC.

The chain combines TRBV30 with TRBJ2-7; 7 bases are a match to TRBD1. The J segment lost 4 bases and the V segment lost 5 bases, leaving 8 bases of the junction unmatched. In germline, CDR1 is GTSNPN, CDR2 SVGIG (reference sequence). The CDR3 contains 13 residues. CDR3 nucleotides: TGTGCCTGGTCTACAGGGGTAATTTACGAGCAGTACTTC. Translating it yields CAWSTGVIYEQYF.